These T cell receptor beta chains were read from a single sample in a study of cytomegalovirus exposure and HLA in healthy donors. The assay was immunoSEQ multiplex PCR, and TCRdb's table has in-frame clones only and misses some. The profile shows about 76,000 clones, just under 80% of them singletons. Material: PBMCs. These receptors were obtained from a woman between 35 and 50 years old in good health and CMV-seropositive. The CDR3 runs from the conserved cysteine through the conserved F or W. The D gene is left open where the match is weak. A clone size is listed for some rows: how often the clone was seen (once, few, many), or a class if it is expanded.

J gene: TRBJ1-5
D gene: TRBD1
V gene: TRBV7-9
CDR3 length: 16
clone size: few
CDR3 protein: CASSFITGGIGQPQHF
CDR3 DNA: TGTGCCAGCAGCTTCATCACAGGGGGCATCGGGCAGCCCCAGCATTTT

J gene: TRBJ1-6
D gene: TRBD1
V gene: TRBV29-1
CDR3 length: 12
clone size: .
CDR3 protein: CSVGDRDSPLHF
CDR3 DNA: TGCAGCGTTGGGGACAGGGATTCACCCCTCCACTTT

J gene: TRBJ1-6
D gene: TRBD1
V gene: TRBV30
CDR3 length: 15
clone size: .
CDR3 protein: CAWERSGDSHSPLHF
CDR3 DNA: TGTGCCTGGGAGCGGTCGGGGGACAGCCATTCACCCCTCCACTTT

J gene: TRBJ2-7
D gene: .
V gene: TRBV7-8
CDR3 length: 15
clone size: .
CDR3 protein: CASSLMSGVAYEQYF
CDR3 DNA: TGTGCCAGCAGCTTAATGTCAGGGGTGGCGTACGAGCAGTACTTC

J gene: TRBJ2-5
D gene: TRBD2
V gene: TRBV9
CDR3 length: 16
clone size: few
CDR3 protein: CASSAMGSGGAETQYF
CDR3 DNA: TGTGCCAGCAGCGCCATGGGTAGCGGGGGGGCAGAGACCCAGTACTTC

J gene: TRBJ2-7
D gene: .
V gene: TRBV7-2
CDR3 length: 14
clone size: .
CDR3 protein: CASSTSRGGYEQYF
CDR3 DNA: TGTGCCAGCAGCACCTCAAGGGGGGGCTACGAGCAGTACTTC

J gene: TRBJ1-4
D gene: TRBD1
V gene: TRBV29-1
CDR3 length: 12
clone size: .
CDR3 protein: CSARGGREKLFF
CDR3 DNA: TGCAGCGCCAGAGGGGGCAGAGAAAAACTGTTTTTT

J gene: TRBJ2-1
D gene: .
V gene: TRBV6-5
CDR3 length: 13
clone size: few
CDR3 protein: CASSTQGYNEQFF
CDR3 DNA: TGTGCCAGCAGTACCCAGGGTTACAATGAGCAGTTCTTC

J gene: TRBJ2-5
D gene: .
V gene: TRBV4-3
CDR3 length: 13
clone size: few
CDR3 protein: CASSRDKQETQYF
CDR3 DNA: TGCGCCAGCAGTCGCGACAAGCAAGAGACCCAGTACTTC

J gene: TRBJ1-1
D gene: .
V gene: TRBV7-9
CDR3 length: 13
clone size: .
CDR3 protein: CASSLQGSSWAFF
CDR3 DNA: TGTGCCAGCAGCTTACAGGGGAGTTCTTGGGCTTTCTTT

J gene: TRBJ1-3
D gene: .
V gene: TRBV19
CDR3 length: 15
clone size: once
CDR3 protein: CASKIQGAAGNTIYF
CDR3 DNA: TGTGCCAGTAAAATACAGGGAGCTGCTGGAAACACCATATATTTT

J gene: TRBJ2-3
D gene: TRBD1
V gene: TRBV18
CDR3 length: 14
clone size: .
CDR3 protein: CASSPGQGTDTQYF
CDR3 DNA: TGTGCCAGCTCACCGGGACAGGGGACAGATACGCAGTATTTT

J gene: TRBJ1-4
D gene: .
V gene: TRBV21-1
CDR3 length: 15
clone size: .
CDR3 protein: CASSLQVVTNEKLFF
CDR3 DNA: TGTGCCAGCAGCCTACAGGTGGTAACTAATGAAAAACTGTTTTTT

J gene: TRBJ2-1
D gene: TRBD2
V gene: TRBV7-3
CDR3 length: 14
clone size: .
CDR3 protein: CASSISGGYDEQFF
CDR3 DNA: TGTGCCAGCAGCATTAGCGGGGGGTACGATGAGCAGTTCTTC

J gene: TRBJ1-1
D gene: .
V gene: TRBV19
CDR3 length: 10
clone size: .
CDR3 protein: CATAGVGAFF
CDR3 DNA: TGTGCCACCGCAGGGGTGGGGGCTTTCTTT

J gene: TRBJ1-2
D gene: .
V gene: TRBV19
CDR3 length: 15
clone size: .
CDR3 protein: CASSPPPPRSYGYTF
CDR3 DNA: TGTGCCAGTAGCCCCCCGCCACCCAGAAGCTATGGCTACACCTTC

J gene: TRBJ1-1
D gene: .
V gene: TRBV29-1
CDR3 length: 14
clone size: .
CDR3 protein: CSVVIRSPGTEAFF
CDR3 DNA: TGCAGCGTTGTAATCCGGAGCCCTGGAACTGAGGCCTTCTTT

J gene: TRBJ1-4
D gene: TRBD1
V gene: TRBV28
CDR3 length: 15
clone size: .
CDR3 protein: CASSLPATGAEKLFF
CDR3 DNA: TGTGCCAGCAGTTTACCCGCCACAGGGGCCGAAAAACTGTTTTTT

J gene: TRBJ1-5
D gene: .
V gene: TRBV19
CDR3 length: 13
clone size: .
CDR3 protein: CASSIARVQPQHF
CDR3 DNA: TGTGCCAGTAGTATAGCCAGGGTTCAGCCCCAGCATTTT

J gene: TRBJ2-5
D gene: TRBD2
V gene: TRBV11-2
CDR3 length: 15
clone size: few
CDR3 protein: CASSWTSGGQETQYF
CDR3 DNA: TGTGCCAGCAGCTGGACTAGCGGGGGGCAAGAGACCCAGTACTTC

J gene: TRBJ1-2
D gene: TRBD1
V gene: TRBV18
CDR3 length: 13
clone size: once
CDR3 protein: CASSPGQGAGYTF
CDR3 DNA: TGTGCCAGCTCACCGGGACAGGGGGCTGGCTACACCTTC

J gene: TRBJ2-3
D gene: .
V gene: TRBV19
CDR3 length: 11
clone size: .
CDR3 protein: CASSADLAQYF
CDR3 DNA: TGTGCCAGTAGTGCCGACTTAGCGCAGTATTTT

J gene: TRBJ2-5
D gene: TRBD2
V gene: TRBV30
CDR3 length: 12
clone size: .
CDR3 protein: CAWRGGWETQYF
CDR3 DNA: TGTGCCTGGAGGGGGGGGTGGGAGACCCAGTACTTC

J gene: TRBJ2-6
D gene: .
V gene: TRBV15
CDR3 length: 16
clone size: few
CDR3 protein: CATSSRRGQGANVLTF
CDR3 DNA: TGTGCCACCAGCAGTCGGAGGGGGCAGGGGGCCAACGTCCTGACTTTC

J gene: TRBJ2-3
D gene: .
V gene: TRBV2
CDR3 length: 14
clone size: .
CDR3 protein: CASSEGQVTDTQYF
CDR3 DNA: TGTGCCAGCAGTGAGGGTCAGGTCACAGATACGCAGTATTTT

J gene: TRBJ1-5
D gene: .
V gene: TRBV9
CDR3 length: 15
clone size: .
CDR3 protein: CASSLGIAEDQPQHF
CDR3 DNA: TGTGCCAGCAGCCTAGGAATTGCAGAAGATCAGCCCCAGCATTTT

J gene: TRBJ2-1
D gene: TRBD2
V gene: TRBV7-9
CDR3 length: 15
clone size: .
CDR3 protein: CASSGTSGGYNEQFF
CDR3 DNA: TGTGCCAGCAGCGGGACTAGCGGGGGGTACAATGAGCAGTTCTTC

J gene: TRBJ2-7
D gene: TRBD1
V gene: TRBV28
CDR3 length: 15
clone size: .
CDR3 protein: CASSLATGAMYEQYF
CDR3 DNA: TGTGCCAGCAGTTTAGCGACAGGGGCAATGTACGAGCAGTACTTC